A selection of T cell receptor beta chains follows, all from one sample in a study of control samples from healthy donors and cancer patients. The protocol was immunoSEQ multiplex PCR, while the TCRdb copy is restricted to in-frame clones and leaves out a portion. The data show 50,000 to 65,000 clones, about nine tenths seen once. Source material: PBMCs. The receptors derive from a woman aged 45 to 65 with colorectal cancer. The CDR3 runs from the conserved cysteine through the conserved F or W. D genes are given only for firm matches. Expanded clones get a size class; other rows say once, few or many, or leave the size out.

d_call	v_call	clone_size	j_call	cdr3_nt	cdr3_aa
-	TRBV5-4	-	TRBJ1-1	TGTGCCAGCAGCTCCGGGAAGGGTGAAGCTTTCTTT	CASSSGKGEAFF
-	TRBV27	-	TRBJ2-1	TGTGCCAGCAGTTTATCGTTGTTGGACAATGAGCAGTTCTTC	CASSLSLLDNEQFF
TRBD2	TRBV19	-	TRBJ2-1	TGTGCCAGTAGTAAAGCTCGCGGGGGAGACTACAATGAGCAGTTCTTC	CASSKARGGDYNEQFF
-	TRBV7-9	-	TRBJ1-6	TGTGCCAGCAGACCGCAGGAAAATAATTCACCCCTCCACTTT	CASRPQENNSPLHF
-	TRBV5-5	once	TRBJ1-3	TGTGCCAGCAGCGGTGACCTAAGCGGAAACACCATATATTTT	CASSGDLSGNTIYF
-	TRBV9	-	TRBJ2-7	TGTGCCAGCAGCGTAGGGGGTGGAGGGTACGAGCAGTACTTC	CASSVGGGGYEQYF
TRBD2	TRBV2	-	TRBJ2-1	TGTGCCAGCAAATTCGGACTAGCGTCGAGCTCCTACAATGAGCAGTTCTTC	CASKFGLASSSYNEQFF
-	TRBV27	-	TRBJ2-1	TGTGCCACCAGGCAGGGCTGGAACAATGAGCAGTTCTTC	CATRQGWNNEQFF
-	TRBV11-3	-	TRBJ1-1	TGTGCCAGCAGCTTAGATCCGAACGGTGAAGCTTTCTTT	CASSLDPNGEAFF
-	TRBV6-1	-	TRBJ1-4	TGTGCCAGCAGTGAAAGGAGGGAGAATGAAAAACTGTTTTTT	CASSERRENEKLFF
TRBD2	TRBV30	-	TRBJ2-2	TGTGCCTGGAGTCCATCGGGACTAGCGGGGAACACCGGGGAGCTGTTTTTT	CAWSPSGLAGNTGELFF
-	TRBV7-3	-	TRBJ1-1	TGTGCCAGCAGCTCCCGGCGGAACACTGAAGCTTTCTTT	CASSSRRNTEAFF
TRBD2	TRBV7-9	-	TRBJ2-3	TGTGCCAGCACCAAAAGGCCAATAGCGGGGGGTAACCCTAGCACAGATACGCAGTATTTT	CASTKRPIAGGNPSTDTQYF
TRBD1	TRBV15	-	TRBJ2-1	TGTGCCACCAGCAGAGGAGCCCAGGGGGCCCACAATGAGCAGTTCTTC	CATSRGAQGAHNEQFF
TRBD1	TRBV7-3	-	TRBJ2-3	TGTGCCAGCAGCCCGGGACAGGGGGCGCGTGATACGCAGTATTTT	CASSPGQGARDTQYF
-	TRBV2	-	TRBJ1-6	TGTGCCAGCTGTAGCCTCTCAACGGGTTCACCCCTCCACTTT	CASCSLSTGSPLHF
-	TRBV5-1	-	TRBJ2-7	TGCGCCAGCAGCACCGGTGGGGCTGTCGGGTACGAGCAGTACTTC	CASSTGGAVGYEQYF
-	TRBV2	-	TRBJ2-7	TGTGCCGGAACCGGGACCCTCTACGAGCAGTACTTC	CAGTGTLYEQYF
TRBD1	TRBV2	-	TRBJ1-5	TGTGCCAGCAAGCGCCAGGGGGCTGATCAGCCCCAGCATTTT	CASKRQGADQPQHF
TRBD2	TRBV18	-	TRBJ2-3	TGTGCCAGCTCACCAGGACTAGCGGGGGTCCACACAGATACGCAGTATTTT	CASSPGLAGVHTDTQYF
TRBD2	TRBV19	-	TRBJ2-1	TGTGCCAGTAGTCGACTAGCGGTACCTTACAATGAGCAGTTCTTC	CASSRLAVPYNEQFF
TRBD2	TRBV11-2	-	TRBJ2-5	TGTGCCAGCAGCTTAGGAGCGGGGGCATCAAGAGAGACCCAGTACTTC	CASSLGAGASRETQYF
-	TRBV25-1	-	TRBJ1-2	TGTGCCAGCAGTGAATTGGGGGAATATGGCTACACCTTC	CASSELGEYGYTF